One sample yielded the 25 T cell receptor beta chains listed below, sequenced in a study of shared clonotypes between healthy human individuals. Assay: immunoSEQ multiplex PCR; the TCRdb copy retains only in-frame clones and omits some. The sample shows millions of clones, roughly 94% of them seen only once. The sample consisted of naive CD4+ T cells sorted from blood. Subset in this sample: CD45RA+ positively selected. The receptors derive from a man younger than 35 in good health.

The J gene is TRBJ2-2, the V gene TRBV10-3; D may be TRBD2 (6 bases). This CDR3 has 14 amino acids. Germline-derived CDR1 and CDR2 are ENHRY and SYGVKD. V lost 6 bases, J lost 7 bases, and 15 bases lay in between. The CDR3 DNA reads as TGTGCCATCAGCTGGGACTCCCTAGTCGGGGAGCTGTTTTTT. Protein product: CAISWDSLVGELFF.

The rearrangement links TRBV6-5 to TRBJ1-1, with 9 bases that match TRBD1. Per the germline V gene, CDR1 is MNHEY and CDR2 is SVGAGI. The CDR3 runs 14 residues. V was pared by 7 bases and J by 10 bases, with 13 bases of the junction left unmatched. The CDR3 here is CASTQSRDRAGAFF. The CDR3 DNA is TGTGCCAGCACCCAGTCCCGGGACAGGGCAGGAGCTTTCTTT.

V usage is TRBV18 and J usage is TRBJ1-5; D is perhaps TRBD1 (6 bases). Per germline, CDR1 KGHSH and CDR2 LQKENI. Trimming shortened V by 6 bases and J by 0 bases, and 15 bases separated the two germline ends. CDR3 length: 16 amino acids. CDR3 nucleotides: TGTGCCAGCTCCAGCCTCGAGACAGGTAGCAATCAGCCCCAGCATTTT. It specifies CASSSLETGSNQPQHF.

The rearrangement links TRBV15 to TRBJ2-5; unclear D gene. Germline V gene lookup returns CDR1 LNHNV and CDR2 YYDKDF (reference sequence). The CDR3 is made up of 13 amino acids. Trimming removed 3 bases from V and 5 bases from J, with 10 bases in between. The CDR3 spells CATSRAPSETQYF. The CDR3 DNA is TGTGCCACCAGCAGGGCTCCCTCGGAGACCCAGTACTTC.

A few counts support this clone. The rearrangement uses TRBV9 and TRBJ1-2; TRBD1 matches at 7 bases. Germline V gene sequence: CDR1 SGDLS, CDR2 YYNGEE. The CDR3 runs to 16 residues. J gave up 2 bases and V 4 bases, and 11 bases lay outside the gene matches. CDR3 in DNA: TGTGCCAGCAGCCCGAGAGCTACACAGGGGAACTATGGCTACACCTTC. Protein sequence: CASSPRATQGNYGYTF.

This chain links TRBV14 with TRBJ2-1; possible D gene TRBD1, 5 bases. From germline, CDR1 is SGHDN and CDR2 FVKESK. With 4 bases removed from V and 7 bases from J, the gap between germline ends came to 14 bases. This CDR3 contains 14 residues. CDR3 sequence: CASSLGIDRNEQFF. The CDR3 region has the DNA TGTGCCAGCAGCCTAGGGATAGACAGAAATGAGCAGTTCTTC.

The CDR3 loop is CASSSADRASEQYF. For the CDR3, the DNA is TGTGCCAGCAGCTCAGCCGACAGGGCCTCCGAGCAGTACTTC. V is TRBV5-5 and J is TRBJ2-7, with 7 bases lining up with TRBD1. The CDR3 runs to 14 residues. Germline values: CDR1 SGHKS, CDR2 YYEKEE (reference sequence). J was trimmed by 6 bases and V by 3 bases; bases with no gene match: 9. The full variable domain, completed using reference TRBV5-5 and TRBJ2-7, is DAGVTQSPTHLIKTRGQQVTLRCSPISGHKSVSWYQQVLGQGPQFIFQYYEKEERGRGNFPDRFSARQFPNYSSELNVNALLLGDSALYLCASSSADRASEQYFGPGTRLTVT.

For this clone: The sample contains more than one DNA sequence encoding this CDR3. The rearrangement uses TRBV10-3 and TRBJ1-1; D might be TRBD1 (6 bases). The CDR3 totals 13 residues. V lost 4 bases, J lost 1 base, and 7 bases lay in between. The germline V gene has CDR1 ENHRY and CDR2 SYGVKD. The CDR3 reads CAISGQENTEAFF. CDR3 bases: TGTGCCATCAGTGGACAGGAGAACACTGAAGCTTTCTTT.

This chain joins TRBV11-2 and TRBJ2-4, with TRBD2 identical over 8 bases. Germline V lookup: CDR1 SGHAT, CDR2 FQNNGV. CDR3 length: 18 residues. J lost 2 bases, V lost 1 base, and 10 bases had no gene match. CDR3 sequence: CASSLGSGGGRTKNIQYF. CDR3 nucleotide sequence: TGTGCCAGCAGCTTAGGGTCGGGAGGGGGACGGACCAAAAACATTCAGTACTTC.

The chain uses TRBV28 and TRBJ1-2; no reliable D call. The CDR3 is 16 amino acids. In germline, CDR1 is MDHEN, CDR2 SYDVKM. V was shortened by 2 bases and J by 4 bases, with 17 bases between the two germline ends. The CDR3 nucleotides are TGTGCCAGCAGTTTAGGGTTCGAGGGCGTCGGCTATGGCTACACCTTC. Its protein product is CASSLGFEGVGYGYTF.

The V call is TRBV5-1, the J call TRBJ2-1; D unclear. CDR1 is SGHRS, CDR2 YFSETQ, per germline. V lost 0 bases to trimming and J lost 6 bases, with 19 bases between them. The CDR3 extends over 17 amino acids. The CDR3 protein is CASSLGLTSPELNEQFF. The CDR3 DNA follows: TGCGCCAGCAGCTTGGGCCTTACATCCCCCGAGCTCAATGAGCAGTTCTTC.

The chain joins TRBV13 to TRBJ1-6, with 8 bases matching TRBD1. V lost 5 bases and J lost 4; bases outside the gene matches: 4. This CDR3 is 15 amino acids long. Germline-derived CDR1 and CDR2 are PRHDT and FYEKMQ (reference sequence). This chain's CDR3 is CASSARTGYNSPLHF. The CDR3 DNA reads as TGTGCCAGCAGCGCCCGGACAGGGTATAATTCACCCCTCCACTTT.

CDR3 DNA: TGTGCCTGGAGTGCCGGGACAGGGGAGGAAAAACTGTTTTTT. It translates to CAWSAGTGEEKLFF. V usage is TRBV30 and J usage is TRBJ1-4; 10 bases line up with TRBD1. J lost 8 bases, V lost 1 base, and 4 bases had no gene match. Germline values: CDR1 GTSNPN, CDR2 SVGIG (reference sequence). The CDR3 totals 14 residues.

There are a few counts of this clone. The chain links TRBV11-3 to TRBJ2-1; D is unresolved. CDR3 length: 16 residues. V was shortened by 0 bases and J by 7 bases, with 16 bases between the two germline ends. The germline V gene encodes CDR1 SGHNT and CDR2 YENEEA. CDR3: CASSLDFLTGANEQFF. The CDR3, as DNA: TGTGCCAGCAGCTTAGACTTTCTGACGGGTGCGAATGAGCAGTTCTTC.

V gene TRBV28 combines with J gene TRBJ2-5; TRBD2 aligns across 14 bases. This CDR3 contains 16 residues. Germline V lookup: CDR1 MDHEN, CDR2 SYDVKM. Losses at the gene ends were 4 bases for V and 5 bases for J; bases not matched to a gene: 6. CDR3 nucleotides: TGTGCCAGCAGTTCGCCGGGACTAGCGGGGGTTGAGACCCAGTACTTC. Translated, it gives CASSSPGLAGVETQYF.

The genes are TRBV9 and TRBJ2-1, with 7 bases identical to TRBD2. The CDR3 sequence is 17 residues long. The J segment lost 7 bases and the V segment lost 3 bases, leaving 16 bases of the junction unmatched. In germline, CDR1 is SGDLS, CDR2 YYNGEE. The CDR3 DNA sequence: TGTGCCAGCAGCGGCCCCACGACTAGCCTAGAGGGGAATGAGCAGTTCTTC. Encoded protein: CASSGPTTSLEGNEQFF.

This sequence joins TRBV6-6 and TRBJ2-5; TRBD2 matches 11 bases. Germline V CDR1 and CDR2: MNHNY, SVGAGI (reference sequence). This CDR3 has 15 residues. Losses at the gene ends were 2 bases for V and 5 bases for J; bases not matched to a gene: 4. This CDR3 reads CASSYQASGGETQYF. The CDR3 DNA reads as TGTGCCAGCAGTTACCAAGCTAGCGGGGGGGAGACCCAGTACTTC.

The chain couples TRBV18 to TRBJ2-3, with TRBD1 matching 7 bases. Unmatched junction bases numbered 19, after V lost 6 bases and J lost 4 bases. Per germline, CDR1 KGHSH and CDR2 LQKENI. The CDR3 has 18 amino acids. CDR3 nucleotide sequence: TGTGCCAGCTCGTTTCTAGACAGGGTCTCCCCTTCCGCAGATACGCAGTATTTT. The encoded protein is CASSFLDRVSPSADTQYF.

A word on this clone: This same CDR3 is encoded by further DNA sequences in the sample. The V call is TRBV5-1, the J call TRBJ1-1; no firm D call. CDR1 is SGHRS, CDR2 YFSETQ, per germline. Trimming pared 2 bases from V and 0 bases from J, leaving 8 bases between. The CDR3 is 14 amino acids. The CDR3 here is CASSFSQMNTEAFF. The CDR3, as DNA: TGCGCCAGCAGCTTCTCGCAGATGAACACTGAAGCTTTCTTT.

This chain connects TRBV6-1 to TRBJ1-5, with D maybe TRBD1 (5 bases). Germline V gene data show CDR1 as MNHNS and CDR2 as SASEGT. The CDR3 loop spans 15 amino acids. The ends were cut back, 7 bases at V and 0 bases at J, with 13 bases in the middle. CDR3 region: CASTLSGNSNQPQHF. As DNA, the CDR3 is TGTGCCAGCACCCTATCAGGGAATAGCAATCAGCCCCAGCATTTT.

V usage is TRBV10-2 and J usage is TRBJ2-5, with 7 bases that match TRBD1. The germline V gene encodes CDR1 WSHSY and CDR2 SAAADI. Trimming removed 3 bases from V and 5 bases from J; junction bases left unmatched: 9. The CDR3 covers 15 residues. CDR3 sequence reads: CASSDAPGQRETQYF. As DNA, the CDR3 is TGCGCCAGCAGTGATGCCCCGGGACAGAGGGAGACCCAGTACTTC.

The chain has TRBV29-1 and TRBJ2-5, with D tentatively TRBD1 or TRBD2 (6 bases each). V gave up 6 bases and J gave up 4 bases, with 15 bases separating them. The CDR3 totals 13 residues. CDR1 and CDR2 from the germline V gene are SQVTM and ANQGSEA. The CDR3 region has the DNA TGCAGCGTCCAGGGGAGGTTGTCAGAGACCCAGTACTTC. Encoded protein: CSVQGRLSETQYF.

The rearrangement links TRBV18 to TRBJ1-2; D unclear. The CDR3 loop spans 15 amino acids. Germline CDR1 and CDR2: KGHSH and LQKENI. Deletions cut 3 bases from V and 0 bases from J, with 11 bases between. The CDR3 sequence: CASSPSPGPNYGYTF. The CDR3 DNA sequence: TGTGCCAGCTCACCGTCTCCCGGTCCTAACTATGGCTACACCTTC.

The J gene is TRBJ1-1, the V gene TRBV4-3; D not resolved. Germline V CDR1 and CDR2: LGHNA, YSLEER. Between the trimmed V and J ends, which lost 0 bases and 0 bases, there was a span of 8 bases. CDR3 length equals 15 residues. CDR3 DNA sequence: TGCGCCAGCAGCCAAGATGGCAGCTTGAACACTGAAGCTTTCTTT. Translation: CASSQDGSLNTEAFF.

The chain joins TRBV10-3 to TRBJ2-1; D gene unclear. Germline V gene lookup returns CDR1 ENHRY and CDR2 SYGVKD. This CDR3 has 14 amino acids. V was cut by 10 bases and J by 0 bases, with 13 bases left in between. The CDR3 DNA sequence: TGTGCCACCCTGAACGGTCTCTCCTACAATGAGCAGTTCTTC. Translating it yields CATLNGLSYNEQFF.